The 18 T cell receptor beta chains given below trace back to one sample, sequenced in a study of T cell responses to AZD1222 COVID-19 vaccine. Method: immunoSEQ multiplex PCR; TCRdb's copy keeps in-frame clones and lacks some. The sample has 150,000 to 200,000 clones; around 90% are singletons. The sequencing here drew on peripheral blood, taken on day 0 of AZD1222 vaccination. These receptors were taken from an adult in good health.

The chain has TRBV5-1 and TRBJ2-7; 8 nucleotides line up with TRBD1. Trimming at V came to 3 bases and at J to 0 bases, leaving 8 bases not matched to a gene. Germline CDR1 and CDR2: SGHRS and YFSETQ. The length of the CDR3 is 16 residues. The CDR3 here is CASSSFQGAISYEQYF. As DNA, the CDR3 is TGCGCCAGCAGCTCATTCCAGGGGGCCATCTCCTACGAGCAGTACTTC.

DNA of the CDR3: TGCGCCAGCAGCTTGGACACACCCGGAACTAATGAAAAACTGTTTTTT. The encoded protein is CASSLDTPGTNEKLFF. The chain couples TRBV5-1 to TRBJ1-4; no clear D gene. Germline assignment: CDR1 SGHRS and CDR2 YFSETQ. There are 16 residues in the CDR3. Trimming took off 0 bases at V and 1 base at J, with 10 bases between the two ends.

Worth noting for this clone: Other DNA variants within this sample encode the same CDR3. The J gene is TRBJ2-3, the V gene TRBV12-5; 8 bases line up with TRBD2. The length of the CDR3 is 15 residues. V was clipped by 1 base and J by 3 bases; unmatched bases: 3. Germline V lookup: CDR1 LGHNT, CDR2 FRNRAP. The CDR3 reads CASGLGAGGTDTQYF. The CDR3 DNA reads TGTGCTAGTGGTTTGGGTGCGGGAGGAACAGATACGCAGTATTTT.

The V and J genes are TRBV7-4 and TRBJ2-2; TRBD1 aligns across 9 bases. The CDR3 is made up of 16 amino acids. From germline, CDR1 is SGHVT and CDR2 SQSDAQ. Germline trimming cut 1 base from V and 3 bases from J; bases unmatched to any gene: 3. CDR3 amino acids: CASSLEQGAHTGELFF. CDR3 DNA sequence: TGTGCCAGCAGCTTAGAACAGGGGGCGCACACCGGGGAGCTGTTTTTT. Combining the CDR3 with reference TRBV7-4 and TRBJ2-2 gives the whole variable domain GAGVSQSPRYKVAKRGRDVALRCDSISGHVTLYWYRQTLGQGSEVLTYSQSDAQRDKSGRPSGRFSAERPERSVSTLKIQRTEQGDSAVYLCASSLEQGAHTGELFFGEGSRLTVL.

A few counts support this clone. The CDR3 sequence is CASSLGGSGITASYNEQFF. The CDR3 DNA follows: TGTGCCAGCAGCTTAGGGGGGTCAGGTATAACGGCCTCCTACAATGAGCAGTTCTTC. The V call is TRBV11-2, the J call TRBJ2-1; the D gene could be TRBD1 or TRBD2 (5 bases each). V was pared by 1 base and J by 0 bases, with 19 bases between. The germline V gene has CDR1 SGHAT and CDR2 FQNNGV. The CDR3 consists of 19 residues.

The J gene is TRBJ2-7, the V gene TRBV30, with TRBD1 matching 9 bases. The germline gives CDR1 GTSNPN, CDR2 SVGIG (reference sequence). CDR3 length: 16 residues. The ends lost 3 bases at V and 3 bases at J; junction bases unmatched: 12. In DNA, the CDR3 is TGTGCCTGGAGGAGGGGTATACAGGGGGCTGGCTACGAGCAGTACTTC. Its protein product is CAWRRGIQGAGYEQYF. Combining the CDR3 with reference TRBV30 and TRBJ2-7 gives the whole variable domain SQTIHQWPATLVQPVGSPLSLECTVEGTSNPNLYWYRQAAGRGLQLLFYSVGIGQISSEVPQNLSASRPQDRQFILSSKKLLLSDSGFYLCAWRRGIQGAGYEQYFGPGTRLTVT.

This sequence joins TRBV19 and TRBJ2-1; the match to TRBD2 covers 15 bases. Germline V gene data show CDR1 as LNHDA and CDR2 as SQIVND (reference sequence). The CDR3 is 15 amino acids. The V gene end was trimmed by 9 bases and the J gene end by 8 bases; junction bases not matched to a gene: 8. The CDR3 loop is CASRGLAGGRDEQFF. Written as DNA, the CDR3 is TGTGCCAGCAGGGGACTAGCGGGAGGTAGGGATGAGCAGTTCTTC.

This chain joins TRBV5-1 and TRBJ1-4, with 7 nucleotides matching TRBD1. This CDR3 contains 15 residues. Looked up from germline, CDR1 is SGHRS and CDR2 is YFSETQ. The J segment lost 5 bases and the V segment lost 4 bases, leaving 8 bases of the junction unmatched. The CDR3 region is CASSLMGQSNEKLFF. The CDR3 DNA follows: TGCGCCAGCAGCCTAATGGGACAGTCGAATGAAAAACTGTTTTTT.

This rearrangement joins TRBV6-5 to TRBJ1-2; tentatively, D is TRBD1 (5 bases). V was clipped by 7 bases and J by 4 bases, with 13 bases between them. Germline V CDR1 and CDR2: MNHEY, SVGAGI. The CDR3 contains 13 residues. The CDR3 here is CASTWGVGYGYTF. For the CDR3, the DNA is TGTGCCAGCACCTGGGGGGTGGGCTATGGCTACACCTTC.

V gene TRBV11-2 combines with J gene TRBJ1-1, with 8 bases lining up with TRBD1. CDR1 and CDR2 (germline): SGHAT, FQNNGV. The CDR3 consists of 15 residues. V shed 2 bases, J shed 3 bases, and the junction held 5 bases outside the gene matches. CDR3 sequence: CASSLRTGWHTEAFF. For the CDR3, the DNA is TGTGCCAGCAGCTTACGGACAGGGTGGCACACTGAAGCTTTCTTT.

The CDR3 DNA sequence: TGCGCCAGCAGACAGGGCTCTGGAAACACCATATATTTT. Residues: CASRQGSGNTIYF. This chain links TRBV10-1 with TRBJ1-3; perhaps TRBD1 as D (6 bases). Trimming took 6 bases from V and 0 from J, leaving 6 bases between them. Germline V CDR1 and CDR2: WNHNN, SYGVQD (reference sequence). The CDR3 is 13 amino acids.

This clone appeared once. This sequence joins TRBV4-1 and TRBJ2-7; possibly TRBD1 or TRBD2 for D (5 bases each). Germline assignment: CDR1 MGHRA and CDR2 YSYEKL. The CDR3 sequence is 15 residues long. The germline V and J ends were trimmed by 1 base and 2 bases, with 12 bases remaining between them. The CDR3 region is CASSQAPGQTYEQYF. The CDR3 DNA is TGCGCCAGCAGCCAAGCCCCGGGGCAAACCTACGAGCAGTACTTC.

The chain recombines TRBV7-3 with TRBJ2-1, with D possibly being TRBD1 (6 bases). The CDR3 consists of 13 residues. Germline lookup yields CDR1 SGHTA and CDR2 FQGTGA. Trimming left V 5 bases short and J 5 bases short, with 10 bases between. The CDR3, as DNA: TGTGCCAGCAGCGTCAACAGGGACAATGAGCAGTTCTTC. This sequence encodes CASSVNRDNEQFF. Using reference TRBV7-3 and TRBJ2-1 for the parts outside the CDR3, the full variable domain is GAGVSQTPSNKVTEKGKYVELRCDPISGHTALYWYRQSLGQGPEFLIYFQGTGAADDSGLPNDRFFAVRPEGSVSTLKIQRTERGDSAVYLCASSVNRDNEQFFGPGTRLTVL.

The rearrangement uses TRBV5-8 and TRBJ1-2, with D possibly being TRBD1 (6 bases). In germline, CDR1 is SGHTS, CDR2 YDEGEE. The CDR3 runs to 14 residues. V was clipped by 5 bases and J by 3 bases, with 14 bases between them. The CDR3 nucleotides read TGTGCCAGCAGTTCCGTCTCAGGGGACTATGGCTACACCTTC. Its protein product is CASSSVSGDYGYTF.

This clone was detected only once. The chain recombines TRBV12-3 or TRBV12-4 with TRBJ2-6; D uncertain. Trimming cost V 2 bases and J 1 base, with 0 bases left between them. This CDR3 spans 13 amino acids. DNA for the CDR3: TGTGCCAGCAGTTTATCTGGGGCCAACGTCCTGACTTTC. Translating it yields CASSLSGANVLTF.

The gene calls are TRBV7-8 and TRBJ2-1; the D gene is possibly TRBD2 (6 bases). V was cut by 5 bases and J by 7 bases, with 21 bases left in between. Germline CDR1 and CDR2: SGHVS and FQNEAQ. This CDR3 contains 16 residues. CDR3 nucleotide sequence: TGTGCCAGCAGCGTAACCCGGACCCTAGCGACGAATGAGCAGTTCTTC. Its translation is CASSVTRTLATNEQFF.

The V call is TRBV10-3, the J call TRBJ1-5; D gene ambiguous. The CDR3 loop spans 13 amino acids. Germline V CDR1 and CDR2: ENHRY, SYGVKD. V was trimmed by 2 bases and J by 6 bases, leaving 8 bases between them. The CDR3: CAISEKDSQPQHF. Written as DNA, the CDR3 is TGTGCCATCAGTGAGAAGGATAGTCAGCCCCAGCATTTT.

The rearrangement uses TRBV5-6 and TRBJ2-5; D not certain. The CDR3 extends over 16 amino acids. Looked up from germline, CDR1 is SGHDT and CDR2 is YYEEEE. V was pared by 0 bases and J by 1 base, with 13 bases between. CDR3 DNA sequence: TGTGCCAGCAGCTTGGCTGGTACAGACTTCCAAGAGACCCAGTACTTC. Residues: CASSLAGTDFQETQYF.